The 16 T cell receptor beta chains given below trace back to one sample, sequenced in a study of monozygotic twins with cystic fibrosis. Measured with immunoSEQ multiplex PCR; TCRdb has only the in-frame clones, and not every one. The sample records 22,000 or so clones, about 87% being singletons. The source material was blood. These receptors came from a woman younger than 45 with cystic fibrosis.

V is TRBV2 and J is TRBJ2-7; D might be TRBD2 (5 bases). The CDR3 contains 14 residues. Germline V gene data show CDR1 as SNHLY and CDR2 as FYNNEI. V lost 3 bases and J lost 2, with 11 bases in between. The CDR3 spells CASSERAPTYEQYF. The CDR3 DNA follows: TGTGCCAGCAGTGAGAGGGCCCCTACCTACGAGCAGTACTTC.

This clone was seen a few times. The chain couples TRBV5-4 to TRBJ1-3, with unresolved D. The V end lost 2 bases, the J end lost 2 bases, and 8 bases lay between the germline ends. The CDR3 is made up of 14 amino acids. Germline CDR1 SGHNT, CDR2 YYREEE (reference sequence). The CDR3 DNA reads TGTGCCAGCAGCTTCGGGTCTACTGGAAACACCATATATTTT. Encoded protein: CASSFGSTGNTIYF.

V gene TRBV19 combines with J gene TRBJ1-2; TRBD1 is a possible D gene (5 bases). Trimming shortened V by 1 base and J by 4 bases, and 13 bases separated the two germline ends. Germline CDR1 and CDR2: LNHDA and SQIVND (reference sequence). This CDR3 has 15 residues. The CDR3 sequence: CASSIAATDLYGYTF. DNA for the CDR3: TGTGCCAGTAGTATAGCCGCGACAGATCTCTATGGCTACACCTTC.

This chain links TRBV2 with TRBJ2-1; 11 nucleotides align to TRBD2. J lost 0 bases, V lost 4 bases, and 5 bases had no gene match. The CDR3 totals 17 residues. Germline CDR1 SNHLY, CDR2 FYNNEI. The CDR3 bases are TGTGCCAGCAGTGGGGCTAGCGGGGGGCCCTCCTACAATGAGCAGTTCTTC. Translated, it gives CASSGASGGPSYNEQFF.

The chain employs TRBV2 and TRBJ2-7; D is possibly TRBD1 or TRBD2 (5 bases each). The germline CDR1 and CDR2 sequences are SNHLY and FYNNEI. Trimming shortened V by 7 bases and J by 0 bases, and 13 bases separated the two germline ends. This CDR3 is built from 14 residues. The CDR3 DNA is TGTGCCAGCACCCGGGGCCGACTCTCCTACGAGCAGTACTTC. Translation: CASTRGRLSYEQYF.

This clone was counted a few times. The rearrangement links TRBV27 to TRBJ1-6; D possibly corresponds to TRBD1 (5 bases). Germline V gene lookup returns CDR1 MNHEY and CDR2 SMNVEV (reference sequence). Trimming cost V 11 bases and J 0 bases, with 8 bases left between them. This CDR3 is 13 amino acids long. CDR3 loop: CAGGTSYNSPLHF. CDR3 coding DNA: TGTGCCGGGGGGACCTCCTATAATTCACCCCTCCACTTT.

The genes are TRBV2 and TRBJ2-7, with a tentative D call TRBD2 (6 bases). Trimming removed 6 bases at V and 5 bases at J, with 14 bases between. The CDR3 is 13 residues long. The germline CDR1 and CDR2 sequences are SNHLY and FYNNEI. The CDR3 is CASSRRGTHEQYF. The CDR3 region has the DNA TGTGCCAGCAGCCGTCGGGGGACGCACGAGCAGTACTTC.

This clone was counted a single time. The chain is built from TRBV28 and TRBJ2-4; D is possibly TRBD2 (6 bases). V lost 5 bases to trimming and J lost 5 bases, with 16 bases between them. The CDR3 runs 15 residues. Germline assignment: CDR1 MDHEN and CDR2 SYDVKM. The CDR3 DNA is TGTGCCAGCAGTCCCTACAGGACTATTGAAAACATTCAGTACTTC. Amino acids: CASSPYRTIENIQYF.

This rearrangement joins TRBV9 to TRBJ1-6; no firm D call. Per the germline V gene, CDR1 is SGDLS and CDR2 is YYNGEE. V was cut by 1 base and J by 7 bases, with 9 bases left in between. The CDR3 is made up of 14 amino acids. The CDR3 is CASSVKPENSPLHF. The CDR3 DNA reads TGTGCCAGCAGCGTAAAGCCAGAGAATTCACCCCTCCACTTT.

The chain has TRBV11-2 and TRBJ1-6; D ambiguous. Germline V gene data show CDR1 as SGHAT and CDR2 as FQNNGV. V was shortened by 5 bases and J by 7 bases, with 12 bases between the two germline ends. The CDR3 is 14 residues long. CDR3 nucleotides: TGTGCCAGCAGCCTGGCCAGCTTCAATTCACCCCTCCACTTT. It translates to CASSLASFNSPLHF.

V and J are TRBV14 and TRBJ2-5; weak D call: TRBD2 (5 bases). Trimming shortened V by 4 bases and J by 1 base, and 7 bases separated the two germline ends. This CDR3 is 13 amino acids long. Germline assignment: CDR1 SGHDN and CDR2 FVKESK. The CDR3 DNA reads as TGTGCCAGCAGCCGAGGGCTCCAAGAGACCCAGTACTTC. This translates into CASSRGLQETQYF.

This clone has a single count. V usage is TRBV7-9 and J usage is TRBJ2-2; unclear D gene. Trimming left V 6 bases short and J 4 bases short, with 3 bases between. CDR3 size: 11 residues. Germline V CDR1 and CDR2: SEHNR, FQNEAQ (reference sequence). CDR3 nucleotides: TGTGCCAGCAGAGGCACCGGGGAGCTGTTTTTT. Amino acid sequence: CASRGTGELFF. The whole variable domain, filled in from reference TRBV7-9 and TRBJ2-2, reads DTGVSQNPRHKITKRGQNVTFRCDPISEHNRLYWYRQTLGQGPEFLTYFQNEAQLEKSRLLSDRFSAERPKGSFSTLEIQRTEQGDSAMYLCASRGTGELFFGEGSRLTVL.

This chain's CDR3 is CASSLQGRETQYF. CDR3 DNA sequence: TGTGCCAGCAGCCTTCAGGGAAGGGAGACCCAGTACTTC. The gene calls are TRBV7-9 and TRBJ2-5, with D maybe TRBD1 (5 bases). CDR3 size: 13 residues. From germline, CDR1 is SEHNR and CDR2 FQNEAQ (reference sequence). V gave up 5 bases and J gave up 5 bases, with 12 bases separating them.

This chain joins TRBV5-4 and TRBJ2-5; D may be TRBD2 (6 bases). This CDR3 comprises 16 residues. Between the trimmed V and J ends, which lost 3 bases and 3 bases, there was a span of 18 bases. The V gene's germline CDR1 is SGHNT and CDR2 YYREEE (reference sequence). CDR3 sequence: CASSYPGGDLEETQYF. The CDR3 DNA reads TGTGCCAGCAGCTACCCAGGAGGGGACCTGGAAGAGACCCAGTACTTC.

This chain links TRBV7-8 with TRBJ2-5, with a possible D match to TRBD1 (5 bases). The CDR3 is made up of 15 amino acids. Deletions cut 1 base from V and 5 bases from J, with 14 bases between. The germline V gene encodes CDR1 SGHVS and CDR2 FQNEAQ. CDR3 residues: CASSLGAQVRETQYF. CDR3 sequence (DNA): TGTGCCAGCAGCTTAGGGGCACAGGTCCGGGAGACCCAGTACTTC.

The V and J genes are TRBV14 and TRBJ2-3; no definite D call. This CDR3 comprises 12 residues. The V and J ends lost 4 bases and 2 bases respectively, with 4 bases between them. Germline V gene data show CDR1 as SGHDN and CDR2 as FVKESK. The CDR3 region has the DNA TGTGCCAGCAGCCCAAACACAGATACGCAGTATTTT. It encodes CASSPNTDTQYF.